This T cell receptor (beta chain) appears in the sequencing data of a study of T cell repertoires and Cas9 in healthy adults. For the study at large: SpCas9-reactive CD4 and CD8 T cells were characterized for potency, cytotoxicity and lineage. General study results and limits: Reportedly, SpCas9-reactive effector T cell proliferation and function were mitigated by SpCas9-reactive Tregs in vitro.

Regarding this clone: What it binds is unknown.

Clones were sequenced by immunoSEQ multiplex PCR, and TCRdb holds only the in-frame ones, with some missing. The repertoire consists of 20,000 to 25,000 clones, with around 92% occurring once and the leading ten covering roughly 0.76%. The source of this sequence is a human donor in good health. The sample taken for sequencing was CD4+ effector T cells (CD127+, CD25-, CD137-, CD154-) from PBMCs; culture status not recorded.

CDR3 sequence reads: CASSLARGAGYNEQFF. The CDR3 DNA reads as TGTGCCAGCAGCTTAGCTCGGGGGGCCGGCTACAATGAGCAGTTCTTC. The chain couples TRBV7-2 to TRBJ2-1; tentatively, D is TRBD2 (7 bases). The CDR3 runs to 16 residues. The germline V and J ends were trimmed by 0 bases and 3 bases, with 12 bases remaining between them. Germline CDR1 and CDR2: SGHTA and FQGNSA.